These 26 T cell receptor beta chains share one sample of origin, sequenced in a study of shared clonotypes between healthy human individuals. Measured with immunoSEQ multiplex PCR; TCRdb has only the in-frame clones, and not every one. The table includes around 2.5 million clones, roughly 93% detected once. The sequencing sample was made of naive CD4+ T cells from PBMCs. Stated subset: CD45RA+ positively selected. These receptors were taken from a man between 18 and 29 years old in good health. Some clones in this sample may be carry-over from other donors' samples.

The chain employs TRBV6-4 and TRBJ2-1, with D unresolved. Germline-derived CDR1 and CDR2 are MRHNA and SNTAGT. V lost 5 bases and J lost 0, with 11 bases in between. CDR3 length: 15 amino acids. This CDR3 is CASSPTVSSYNEQFF. CDR3 coding DNA: TGTGCCAGCAGTCCGACGGTCAGCTCCTACAATGAGCAGTTCTTC.

The chain couples TRBV7-8 to TRBJ1-2, with a possible D match to TRBD1 (5 bases). The length of the CDR3 is 12 residues. The ends were cut back, 3 bases at V and 8 bases at J, with 10 bases in the middle. CDR1 is SGHVS, CDR2 FQNEAQ, per germline. This CDR3 is CASSFRVNGYTF. Written as DNA, the CDR3 is TGTGCCAGCAGCTTCAGGGTGAACGGCTACACCTTC.

The V call is TRBV27, the J call TRBJ2-1; D might be TRBD2 (6 bases). This CDR3 contains 15 residues. Germline V gene data show CDR1 as MNHEY and CDR2 as SMNVEV (reference sequence). The germline V and J ends were trimmed by 3 bases and 6 bases, with 15 bases remaining between them. CDR3 sequence (DNA): TGTGCCAGCAGTTTGTTGGCGGGACTGGGCAATGAGCAGTTCTTC. It is translated as CASSLLAGLGNEQFF.

The chain couples TRBV5-5 to TRBJ2-4; D is unclear. The V end was cut by 0 bases, the J end by 2 bases, with 6 bases between. This CDR3 is built from 14 residues. The germline V gene encodes CDR1 SGHKS and CDR2 YYEKEE (reference sequence). Here the CDR3 DNA reads TGTGCCAGCAGCTTGGGGCAGACCAAAAACATTCAGTACTTC. Its protein is CASSLGQTKNIQYF. Drawing the rest from reference TRBV5-5 and TRBJ2-4, the complete variable domain is DAGVTQSPTHLIKTRGQQVTLRCSPISGHKSVSWYQQVLGQGPQFIFQYYEKEERGRGNFPDRFSARQFPNYSSELNVNALLLGDSALYLCASSLGQTKNIQYFGAGTRLSVL.

To note about this clone: Other DNA variants within this sample encode the same CDR3. CDR3 amino acids: CASSQQGGNTEAFF. The CDR3 DNA is TGCGCCAGCAGCCAGCAGGGGGGAAACACTGAAGCTTTCTTT. J is TRBJ1-1 and V is TRBV5-1; 7 bases are a match to TRBD1. This CDR3 is 14 amino acids long. The ends lost 4 bases at V and 2 bases at J; junction bases unmatched: 5. Germline V gene data show CDR1 as SGHRS and CDR2 as YFSETQ.

Worth noting for this clone: This same CDR3 is encoded by further DNA sequences in the sample. The V and J genes are TRBV28 and TRBJ1-1, with 7 positions matching TRBD1. The CDR3 has 14 residues. Germline CDR1 and CDR2: MDHEN and SYDVKM. V dropped 6 bases and J dropped 0; count of bases not matched to a gene: 4. As DNA, the CDR3 is TGTGCCAGCAGACTAGGACAGGTGAACACTGAAGCTTTCTTT. Amino acid sequence: CASRLGQVNTEAFF. Combining the CDR3 with reference TRBV28 and TRBJ1-1 gives the whole variable domain DVKVTQSSRYLVKRTGEKVFLECVQDMDHENMFWYRQDPGLGLRLIYFSYDVKMKEKGDIPEGYSVSREKKERFSLILESASTNQTSMYLCASRLGQVNTEAFFGQGTRLTVV.

V is TRBV23-1 and J is TRBJ1-3, with D maybe TRBD1 (5 bases). TRBV23-1 counts as an open reading frame of uncertain function. V shed 7 bases and J shed 8 bases, with 12 bases lying between them. This CDR3 is 12 amino acids long. The DNA for the CDR3 is TGCGCCAGCATTTGCTCAGGGTACACCATATATTTT. Translating gives CASICSGYTIYF.

The J gene is TRBJ2-7, the V gene TRBV27, with TRBD1 matching over 7 bases. Germline V gives CDR1 MNHEY, CDR2 SMNVEV (reference sequence). The CDR3 is 15 amino acids. Trimming removed 3 bases from V and 6 bases from J; junction bases left unmatched: 11. In DNA form, the CDR3 reads TGTGCCAGCAGTTTTACGGGGACAGCTCGCTCCGAGCAGTACTTC. Translation: CASSFTGTARSEQYF.

This clone came up once. Other nucleotide sequences from this sample produce the same CDR3. V and J are TRBV28 and TRBJ2-7, with D hard to call. The CDR3 extends over 12 amino acids. Germline CDR1 is MDHEN and CDR2 is SYDVKM. V lost 5 bases, J lost 2 bases, and 7 bases lay in between. For the CDR3, the DNA is TGTGCCAGCAGTCTCACGCCCTACGAGCAGTACTTC. Translated: CASSLTPYEQYF.

The J gene is TRBJ1-4, the V gene TRBV5-5; D possibly corresponds to TRBD1 (6 bases). The CDR3 is 15 residues long. The germline V and J ends were trimmed by 1 base and 6 bases, with 13 bases remaining between them. CDR1 is SGHKS and CDR2 is YYEKEE in the germline V gene (reference sequence). This CDR3 reads CASSLRGALDEKLFF. The CDR3 bases are TGTGCCAGCAGCTTGCGGGGGGCTTTAGATGAAAAACTGTTTTTT.

This chain joins TRBV7-3 and TRBJ1-1; D is possibly TRBD1 (5 bases). The V gene's germline CDR1 is SGHTA and CDR2 FQGTGA. V was cut by 5 bases and J by 7 bases, with 20 bases left in between. This CDR3 is 15 amino acids long. CDR3 loop: CASSPGQGRVVEAFF. CDR3 bases: TGTGCCAGCAGCCCAGGTCAGGGCAGGGTGGTTGAAGCTTTCTTT.

The V and J genes are TRBV2 and TRBJ2-7; no reliable D call. This CDR3 has 15 amino acids. The V and J ends lost 2 bases and 0 bases respectively, with 11 bases between them. Per germline, CDR1 SNHLY and CDR2 FYNNEI. CDR3 in amino acids: CASSEMGESSYEQYF. The CDR3 DNA reads as TGTGCCAGCAGTGAAATGGGCGAGAGCTCCTACGAGCAGTACTTC.

This clone was detected only a few times. Mismatch with germline at one junction end may stem from a read error. The gene calls are TRBV19 and TRBJ1-5, with D unresolved. Germline CDR1 reads LNHDA; CDR2 reads SQIVND (reference sequence). CDR3 length: 13 amino acids. CDR3 sequence (DNA): TGTCCCAGCAAATCTGGGGTAAATCAGCCCCAGCATTTT. It specifies CPSKSGVNQPQHF.

The DNA of the CDR3 is TGTGCCAGCAGAGAACAGGGAGGAACAGGAGAACTGTTTTTT. This translates into CASREQGGTGELFF. V usage is TRBV28 and J usage is TRBJ1-4; D perhaps matches TRBD1 (6 bases). This CDR3 is 14 amino acids long. CDR1 and CDR2 (germline): MDHEN, SYDVKM. V was shortened by 6 bases and J by 12 bases, with 20 bases between the two germline ends.

The CDR3 loop is CAITPGTGNYGYTF. CDR3 bases: TGTGCCATCACCCCTGGGACAGGGAACTATGGCTACACCTTC. The genes are TRBV10-3 and TRBJ1-2, with 9 bases identical to TRBD1. Germline CDR1 is ENHRY and CDR2 is SYGVKD. The V and J ends lost 7 bases and 2 bases, in that order; junction bases with no gene match: 5. CDR3 length equals 14 residues.

This rearrangement joins TRBV5-1 to TRBJ1-1; 7 nucleotides agree with TRBD1. The CDR3 extends over 15 amino acids. The germline V gene encodes CDR1 SGHRS and CDR2 YFSETQ. With V trimmed by 1 base and J by 7 bases, 10 bases remained unmatched. The CDR3 loop is CASSLSLTGALEAFF. The CDR3 DNA is TGCGCCAGCAGCTTGTCTCTCACAGGGGCGCTTGAAGCTTTCTTT.

The CDR3 loop reads CASSPGTHQETQYF. The CDR3 DNA reads TGCGCCAGCAGCCCCGGGACGCACCAAGAGACCCAGTACTTC. The rearrangement links TRBV5-1 to TRBJ2-5; D is perhaps TRBD1 or TRBD2 (5 bases each). The CDR3 spans 14 residues. V lost 4 bases and J 0 bases, leaving 10 bases between the germline ends. Germline CDR1 reads SGHRS; CDR2 reads YFSETQ. Full variable domain (remainder filled in from reference TRBV5-1 and TRBJ2-5): KAGVTQTPRYLIKTRGQQVTLSCSPISGHRSVSWYQQTPGQGLQFLFEYFSETQRNKGNFPGRFSGRQFSNSRSEMNVSTLELGDSALYLCASSPGTHQETQYFGPGTRLLVL.

About this clone itself: This CDR3 is also generated by other DNA sequences in the sample. Here the CDR3 DNA reads TGTGCCATCAGTGAGGGTGGGGGCACTGAAGCTTTCTTT. Translation: CAISEGGGTEAFF. The chain carries TRBV10-3 and TRBJ1-1; the D gene is possibly TRBD1 (5 bases). This CDR3 has 13 amino acids. V was cut by 2 bases and J by 4 bases, with 8 bases left in between. Germline V lookup: CDR1 ENHRY, CDR2 SYGVKD.

The sample holds one count of this clone. The chain recombines TRBV18 with TRBJ2-5, with 15 bases identical to TRBD2. V dropped 5 bases and J dropped 4; count of bases not matched to a gene: 2. The CDR3 is 15 residues long. Germline V CDR1 and CDR2: KGHSH, LQKENI. The CDR3: CASSSGLAGGETQYF. DNA of the CDR3: TGTGCCAGCTCATCGGGACTAGCGGGAGGAGAGACCCAGTACTTC.

The chain employs TRBV27 and TRBJ1-1; a weak D match, TRBD1 (6 bases). V was cut by 2 bases and J by 6 bases, with 16 bases left in between. The CDR3 runs 15 residues. Germline assignment: CDR1 MNHEY and CDR2 SMNVEV (reference sequence). CDR3 sequence (DNA): TGTGCCAGCAGTTTAGTTGCGGGGGGGGCGGCTGAAGCTTTCTTT. This gives the protein CASSLVAGGAAEAFF.

The chain uses TRBV30 and TRBJ2-4, with D tentatively TRBD2 (5 bases). CDR3 length: 15 amino acids. Per the germline V gene, CDR1 is GTSNPN and CDR2 is SVGIG (reference sequence). V lost 4 bases, J lost 1 base, and 14 bases lay in between. The CDR3 here is CAWISASLAKNIQYF. CDR3 DNA: TGTGCCTGGATTAGCGCGAGCCTGGCCAAAAACATTCAGTACTTC.

The V gene is TRBV6-7, the J gene TRBJ1-3; D unclear. TRBV6-7 is classed as an ORF, of uncertain function. V gave up 8 bases and J gave up 0 bases, with 5 bases separating them. This CDR3 comprises 12 residues. The DNA of the CDR3 is TGTGCCAGCGATCGCTCTGGAAACACCATATATTTT. Its translation is CASDRSGNTIYF.

The chain links TRBV5-6 to TRBJ2-7; 7 nucleotides agree with TRBD1. Germline V gene sequence: CDR1 SGHDT, CDR2 YYEEEE. This CDR3 comprises 14 residues. Trimming took 3 bases from V and 3 from J; bases not matched to a gene: 6. CDR3: CASSSDRVVYEQYF. In DNA form, the CDR3 reads TGTGCCAGCAGCTCTGACAGGGTCGTCTACGAGCAGTACTTC. The full variable domain, completed using reference TRBV5-6 and TRBJ2-7, is DAGVTQSPTHLIKTRGQQVTLRCSPKSGHDTVSWYQQALGQGPQFIFQYYEEEERQRGNFPDRFSGHQFPNYSSELNVNALLLGDSALYLCASSSDRVVYEQYFGPGTRLTVT.

V and J are TRBV10-3 and TRBJ2-5; tentatively, D is TRBD1 (5 bases). The CDR3 has 13 amino acids. Germline lookup yields CDR1 ENHRY and CDR2 SYGVKD. With 4 bases removed from V and 3 bases from J, the gap between germline ends came to 9 bases. The CDR3 protein is CAISGGLKETQYF. The CDR3 bases are TGTGCCATCAGTGGGGGCCTGAAAGAGACCCAGTACTTC.

Remarks on this clone: Other nucleotide sequences from this sample produce the same CDR3. The V gene is TRBV29-1, the J gene TRBJ2-3; no clear D gene. Germline assignment: CDR1 SQVTM and CDR2 ANQGSEA. The length of the CDR3 is 12 residues. Trimming pared 2 bases from V and 2 bases from J, leaving 5 bases between. In DNA form, the CDR3 reads TGCAGCGTTGAACGGGCCACAGATACGCAGTATTTT. This codes for CSVERATDTQYF.

The chain is built from TRBV5-6 and TRBJ1-2; D uncertain. Trimming removed 4 bases from V and 7 bases from J, with 14 bases in between. The CDR3 is made up of 13 amino acids. In germline, CDR1 is SGHDT, CDR2 YYEEEE. CDR3 in DNA: TGTGCCAGCAGCGCAGGCCCGGGGAGTGGCTACACCTTC. Translating it yields CASSAGPGSGYTF.